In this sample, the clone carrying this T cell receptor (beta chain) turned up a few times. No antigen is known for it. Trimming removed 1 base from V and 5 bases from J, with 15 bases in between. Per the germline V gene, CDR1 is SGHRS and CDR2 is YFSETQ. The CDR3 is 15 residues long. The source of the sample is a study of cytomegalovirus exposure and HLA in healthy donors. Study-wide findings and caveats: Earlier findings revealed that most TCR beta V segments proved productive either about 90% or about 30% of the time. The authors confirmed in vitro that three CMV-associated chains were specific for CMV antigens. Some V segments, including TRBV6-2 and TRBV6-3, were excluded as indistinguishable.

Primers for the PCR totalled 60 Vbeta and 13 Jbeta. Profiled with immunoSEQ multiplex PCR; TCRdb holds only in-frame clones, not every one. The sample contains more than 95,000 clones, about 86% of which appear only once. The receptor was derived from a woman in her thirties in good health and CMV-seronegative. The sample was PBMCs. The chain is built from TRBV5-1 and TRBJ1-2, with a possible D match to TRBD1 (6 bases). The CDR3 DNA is TGCGCCAGCAGCTTGTCTCAGGACAGCGTGTATGGCTACACCTTC. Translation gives CASSLSQDSVYGYTF.